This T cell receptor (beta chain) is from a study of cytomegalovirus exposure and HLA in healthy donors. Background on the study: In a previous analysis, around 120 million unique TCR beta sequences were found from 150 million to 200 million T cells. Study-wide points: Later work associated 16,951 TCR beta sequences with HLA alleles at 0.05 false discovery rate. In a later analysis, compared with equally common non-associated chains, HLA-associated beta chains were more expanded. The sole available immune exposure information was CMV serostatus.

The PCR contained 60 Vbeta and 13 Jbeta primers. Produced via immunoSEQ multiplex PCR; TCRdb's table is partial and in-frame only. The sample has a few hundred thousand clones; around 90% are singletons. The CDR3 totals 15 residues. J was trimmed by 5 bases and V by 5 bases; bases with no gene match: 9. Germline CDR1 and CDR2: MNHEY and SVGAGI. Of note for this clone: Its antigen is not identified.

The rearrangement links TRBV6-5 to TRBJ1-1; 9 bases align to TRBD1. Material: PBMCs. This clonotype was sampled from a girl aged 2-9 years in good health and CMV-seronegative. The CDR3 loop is CASSPLQGASTEAFF. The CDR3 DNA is TGTGCCAGCAGTCCCTTACAGGGGGCGAGTACTGAAGCTTTCTTT.